This note documents a single T cell receptor beta chain sequence. Its antigen specificity is not known. Per-nucleotide qualities are absent, and no much larger clonotype sits a single base away. CDR1 is given as SEHNR and CDR2 as FQNEAQ, both from the germline V gene (reference sequence). V lost 1 base and J lost 8 bases, and the count of bases not matched to a germline gene is 5. The CDR3, from cysteine to phenylalanine, totals 16 residues. Of all the DNA, just the CDR3 is kept, 48 bases in frame from base 1. The sample originates from a study of OX40 agonist ivuxolimab in advanced cancers. For the wider study: Ivuxolimab, which targeted the costimulatory receptor OX40 (CD134), was an agonistic, fully human IgG2 monoclonal antibody. Intravenous ivuxolimab was administered to patients every 2 weeks at six dose levels: 0.01, 0.1, 0.3, 1.5, 3 and 10 mg/kg. Of the 52 patients in dose escalation, about 20 had hepatocellular carcinoma, about 15 had melanoma, 9 had renal cell carcinoma and 9 had head and neck cancer. A male proportion of around 81% and a mean age of about 60 years, ranging from about 20 to 79, were recorded for the dose-escalation cohort. Prior anti-PD-1, anti-PD-L1 or anti-CTLA-4 therapy was permitted, and 40% to 50% of dose-escalation patients had received checkpoint inhibitors. Partial responses were achieved by three dose-escalation patients, of whom one had hepatocellular carcinoma and two had cutaneous melanoma. Peripheral TCRbeta sequencing aimed to test whether ivuxolimab altered TCR sequence diversity and caused clonal T-cell expansion. The paper reports the monotherapy dose-escalation portion (N of about 47 patients) of the phase I ivuxolimab trial.

Overall study outcomes, separate from this receptor: In the 0.1-3.0 mg/kg groups, partial responders had among the lowest normalized peripheral clonal expansion, particularly in CD8+ T cells. The antigen specificity of the peripheral T cells that underwent clonal expansion was not determined. On average, CD8+ T cells showed more expanded clones than CD4+ T cells after ivuxolimab. At doses of 0.1 to 3.0 mg/kg, clonal expansion of both CD4+ and CD8+ T cells in blood was seen between baseline and week 6. Low levels of normalized T-cell clonal expansion were also shown by some nonresponding patients.

For sequencing of the TCRbeta CDR3 region, genomic DNA was extracted from the sorted cells. The immunoSEQ Assay was used to sequence the TCRbeta CDR3 regions. TCRdb took over this immuneACCESS table, retaining in-frame rearrangements with V and J assigned. Such tables are incomplete; in checked studies, under half of the missing clones stem from an unresolved V gene, and the remainder is unexplained. This sample has roughly 86,000 clones in its table, and around nine tenths of those were observed once. The ten largest make up 0.4% to 0.55% of the sample. Patients with autoimmune disease history or receiving systemic immunosuppression were excluded from the trial. Peripheral blood for TCR sequencing was drawn from every dose cohort at baseline, at cycle 4 day 1 and at cycle 7 day 1. The samples were taken from a phase I, first-in-human, multicenter, open-label dose-escalation trial of ivuxolimab. Adults with locally advanced or metastatic head and neck squamous cell, hepatocellular, melanoma or renal cell carcinoma were enrolled in the trial. Before TCR sequencing, CD4+ T cells and CD8+ T cells from peripheral blood were sorted into separate populations.

Here the chain combines TRBV7-9 and TRBJ2-1, with 13 bases in between that match TRBD2. This specimen consisted of CD4+ or CD8+ T cells sorted from blood, obtained in a trial of the OX40 agonist ivuxolimab. This TCR derives from an adult with an advanced solid tumor such as melanoma, head and neck, liver or kidney cancer. For the CDR3, the sequence is CASSLGLAGGIHEQFF. The nucleotide sequence reads TGTGCCAGCAGCTTAGGACTAGCGGGAGGAATCCATGAGCAGTTCTTC.